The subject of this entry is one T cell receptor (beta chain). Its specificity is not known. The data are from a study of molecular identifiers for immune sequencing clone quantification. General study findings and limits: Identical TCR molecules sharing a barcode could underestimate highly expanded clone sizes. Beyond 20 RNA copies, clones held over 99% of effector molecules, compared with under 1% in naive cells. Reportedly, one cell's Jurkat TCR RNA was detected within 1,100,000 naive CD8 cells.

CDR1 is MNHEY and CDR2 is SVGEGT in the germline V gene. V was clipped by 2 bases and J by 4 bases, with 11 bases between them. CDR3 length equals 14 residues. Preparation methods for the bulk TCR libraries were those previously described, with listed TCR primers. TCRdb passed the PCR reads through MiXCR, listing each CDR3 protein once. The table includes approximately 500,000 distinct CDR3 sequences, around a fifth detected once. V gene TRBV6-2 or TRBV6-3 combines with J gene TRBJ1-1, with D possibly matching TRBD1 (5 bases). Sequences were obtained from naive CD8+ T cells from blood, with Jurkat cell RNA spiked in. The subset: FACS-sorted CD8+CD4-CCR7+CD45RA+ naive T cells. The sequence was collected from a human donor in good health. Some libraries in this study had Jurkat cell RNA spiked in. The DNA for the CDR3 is TGTGCCAGCAGTTACGGCACAGGTCTCACTGAAGCTTTCTTT. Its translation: CASSYGTGLTEAFF.